This TCR beta chain was identified in a study of shared clonotypes between healthy human individuals. Study-wide context: CD8 memory received one plate per donor, CD8 naive two, CD4 memory three and CD4 naive three.

Notes on the study in general: Owing to a small donor count, the genetic and exposure-history diversity represented was limited.

Note on this clone: Its antigen is currently unknown.

Libraries were prepared by immunoSEQ multiplex PCR; TCRdb keeps only in-frame clonotypes and omits some of them. This sample has approximately 500,000 clones, with 90% to 97% found just once. Germline CDR1 is SGHRS and CDR2 is YFSETQ. V was trimmed by 4 bases and J by 6 bases, leaving 14 bases between them. The CDR3 has 15 amino acids. V gene TRBV5-1 combines with J gene TRBJ1-6, with D unclear. The TCR originated in a woman aged 30 to 39 in good health. Material for sequencing was naive CD4+ T cells sorted from blood. The subset was: CD45RA+ positively selected. The CDR3 DNA sequence: TGCGCCAGCAGCGTGTACAGCGGCCGTAATTCACCCCTCCACTTT. Translating it yields CASSVYSGRNSPLHF. Complete variable domain (other parts from reference TRBV5-1 and TRBJ1-6): KAGVTQTPRYLIKTRGQQVTLSCSPISGHRSVSWYQQTPGQGLQFLFEYFSETQRNKGNFPGRFSGRQFSNSRSEMNVSTLELGDSALYLCASSVYSGRNSPLHFGNGTRLTVT.